The subject of this entry is one T cell receptor beta chain. The record originates from a study of blood T cell repertoires in COVID-19. Study summary: Acute-phase and convalescent COVID-19 samples originated in the United States, Italy and Spain. PBMCs, B-cell-depleted T cells, or T cells provided the cDNA or gDNA that made up the material.

What the recovered Cohort 3 donors had was two negative PCRs, clearance, or symptom resolution. CDR1 is SGHNT, CDR2 YYREEE, per germline (reference sequence). This CDR3 has 15 residues. Trimming took off 4 bases at V and 8 bases at J, with 19 bases between the two ends. TCRdb's copy holds only in-frame clones and misses some; the assay was immunoSEQ multiplex PCR. Among over 150,000 clones listed, approximately 90% were seen once. This receptor was identified in a woman aged 25 to 39 who had recovered from COVID-19. Sequencing used PBMCs or T cells enriched from blood (not recorded which). This chain links TRBV5-4 with TRBJ2-1; D may be TRBD2 (6 bases). CDR3 loop: CASSSPRDSHHEQFF. The CDR3 DNA is TGTGCCAGCAGCAGCCCCCGGGACTCTCACCATGAGCAGTTCTTC. Variable domain in full (rest from reference TRBV5-4 and TRBJ2-1): ETGVTQSPTHLIKTRGQQVTLRCSSQSGHNTVSWYQQALGQGPQFIFQYYREEENGRGNFPPRFSGLQFPNYSSELNVNALELDDSALYLCASSSPRDSHHEQFFGPGTRLTVL.